This TCR beta chain stems from a study of high-grade serous ovarian cancer treatment subgroups. Study context: Samples averaged 14,192 reads and several thousand unique TCR beta rearrangements. General study points: Clonal relatedness tracked neoantigen level, and by trend copy number and mutation load. Repertoire similarity ranged roughly 0.11 to 0.85 between tumors of one patient.

Tumor samples were obtained before definitive surgery or chemotherapy. From germline, CDR1 is LNHNV and CDR2 YYDKDF (reference sequence). The CDR3 consists of 13 residues. Deletions cut 1 base from V and 0 bases from J, with 1 base between. Libraries were prepared by immunoSEQ multiplex PCR; TCRdb keeps only in-frame clonotypes and omits some of them. The sample has approximately 40,000 clones, around three quarters seen once. This clone was detected only once. Its antigen remains unknown. Different DNA sequences within this sample yield the same CDR3. Specimen: tumor tissue. V gene TRBV15 combines with J gene TRBJ2-4; D not certain. The clonotype was recovered from a human donor with high-grade serous ovarian cancer. CDR3 coding DNA: TGTGCCACCAGCAGAGGAGCCAAAAACATTCAGTACTTC. Protein product: CATSRGAKNIQYF.